One and the same sample provided the 6 T cell receptor beta chains below, sequenced in a study of T cell responses to AZD1222 COVID-19 vaccine. Sequencing used immunoSEQ multiplex PCR; TCRdb keeps in-frame clones, though not all of them. The table shows 110,000 or so clones, with roughly 89% occurring only once. The starting material was peripheral blood, obtained 28 days after the second AZD1222 dose. Receptor source: an adult who received the AZD1222 COVID-19 vaccine.

The rearrangement links TRBV28 to TRBJ2-6, with unresolved D. The CDR3 consists of 19 residues. Trimming cost V 5 bases and J 2 bases, with 22 bases left between them. The germline V gene encodes CDR1 MDHEN and CDR2 SYDVKM. The CDR3 coding sequence is TGTGCCAGCAGTCCCACCACCACATTCCTAGTAACTGGGGCCAACGTCCTGACTTTC. It is translated as CASSPTTTFLVTGANVLTF.

In its sample, this clone was seen once. The CDR3 sequence is CASSHRQGMGGYTF. The CDR3 DNA is TGTGCCAGCAGTCACCGACAGGGGATGGGGGGCTACACCTTC. The genes are TRBV27 and TRBJ1-2; 8 nucleotides line up with TRBD1. Unmatched junction bases numbered 10, after V lost 5 bases and J lost 8 bases. Germline-derived CDR1 and CDR2 are MNHEY and SMNVEV (reference sequence). CDR3 length: 14 residues.

This rearrangement joins TRBV7-2 to TRBJ1-2; D is ambiguous. The CDR3 covers 14 residues. Per germline, CDR1 SGHTA and CDR2 FQGNSA. Deletions cut 2 bases from V and 4 bases from J, with 11 bases between. CDR3 residues: CASSLLTESYGYTF. CDR3 bases: TGTGCCAGCAGCTTATTGACCGAAAGCTATGGCTACACCTTC.

The chain couples TRBV18 to TRBJ2-3; 8 positions agree with TRBD2. The V and J ends lost 3 bases and 0 bases, in that order; junction bases with no gene match: 2. The germline V gene has CDR1 KGHSH and CDR2 LQKENI. The CDR3 is 15 amino acids. CDR3 loop: CASSPGTRSTDTQYF. As DNA, the CDR3 is TGTGCCAGCTCACCTGGGACTAGAAGCACAGATACGCAGTATTTT.

CDR3: CASSLSLRGKRAYEQYF. DNA for the CDR3: TGTGCCAGCAGCTTAAGTTTGAGGGGGAAGAGGGCCTACGAGCAGTACTTC. The chain carries TRBV13 and TRBJ2-7; maybe TRBD1 (6 bases). The V gene lost 2 bases and the J gene lost 2 bases, with 19 bases spanning the gap. Germline loops: CDR1 PRHDT, CDR2 FYEKMQ (reference sequence). CDR3 length: 17 amino acids.

V usage is TRBV6-5 and J usage is TRBJ1-1, with TRBD1 matching 10 bases. Per germline, CDR1 MNHEY and CDR2 SVGAGI. V lost 6 bases to trimming and J lost 2 bases; unmatched junction nucleotides: 6. The CDR3 runs to 15 residues. DNA for the CDR3: TGTGCCAGCAGACCCCAGACAGGGGGCAACACTGAAGCTTTCTTT. Residues: CASRPQTGGNTEAFF.